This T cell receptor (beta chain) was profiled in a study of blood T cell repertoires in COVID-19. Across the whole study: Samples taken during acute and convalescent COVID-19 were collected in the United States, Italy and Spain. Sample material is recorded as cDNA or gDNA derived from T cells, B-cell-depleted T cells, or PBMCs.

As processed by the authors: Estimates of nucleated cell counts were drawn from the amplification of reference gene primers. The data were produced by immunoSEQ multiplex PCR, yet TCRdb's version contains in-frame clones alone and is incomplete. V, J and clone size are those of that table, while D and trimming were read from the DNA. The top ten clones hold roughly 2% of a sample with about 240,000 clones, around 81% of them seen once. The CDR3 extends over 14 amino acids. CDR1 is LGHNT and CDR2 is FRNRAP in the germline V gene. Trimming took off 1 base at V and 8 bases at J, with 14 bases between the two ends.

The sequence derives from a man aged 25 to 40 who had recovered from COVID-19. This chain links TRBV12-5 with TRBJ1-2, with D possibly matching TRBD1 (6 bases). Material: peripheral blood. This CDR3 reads CASGLDTGFRGYTF. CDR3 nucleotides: TGTGCTAGTGGTTTGGATACAGGGTTCAGGGGCTACACCTTC.